The 25 T cell receptor beta chains given below trace back to one sample, sequenced in a study of cytomegalovirus exposure and HLA in healthy donors. Here immunoSEQ multiplex PCR was the method, and the copy in TCRdb shows in-frame clones only, minus some. The sample records 65,000 to 75,000 clones, about 94% being singletons. The material sequenced was PBMCs. These receptors all come from a woman aged 18-35 years in good health and CMV-seropositive.

V and J are TRBV14 and TRBJ1-1; no clear D. This CDR3 is 13 amino acids long. Germline V gene lookup returns CDR1 SGHDN and CDR2 FVKESK. The V end lost 2 bases, the J end lost 0 bases, and 4 bases lay between the germline ends. The CDR3 region is CASSQFMNTEAFF. CDR3 sequence (DNA): TGTGCCAGCAGCCAATTCATGAACACTGAAGCTTTCTTT.

The V gene is TRBV6-5, the J gene TRBJ2-1; TRBD1 might be the D (5 bases). Germline V gene data show CDR1 as MNHEY and CDR2 as SVGAGI. Trimming took 4 bases from V and 9 from J, leaving 13 bases between them. The CDR3 runs 13 residues. CDR3 region: CASSLGLGREQFF. The CDR3 DNA sequence: TGTGCCAGCAGTTTGGGTCTGGGGCGTGAGCAGTTCTTC.

This chain uses TRBV19 with TRBJ2-5; D might be TRBD1 (6 bases). The CDR3 runs to 14 residues. Trimming removed 3 bases at V and 2 bases at J, with 10 bases between. Germline CDR1 LNHDA, CDR2 SQIVND (reference sequence). This CDR3 is CASSITGIQETQYF. The DNA of the CDR3 is TGTGCCAGTAGTATCACAGGGATTCAAGAGACCCAGTACTTC.

DNA for the CDR3: TGTGCCAGCAGCCCGGGACAGGGGTACAATCAGCCCCAGCATTTT. As protein: CASSPGQGYNQPQHF. The V gene is TRBV5-6, the J gene TRBJ1-5, with 10 bases matching TRBD1. CDR1 is SGHDT and CDR2 is YYEEEE in the germline V gene. CDR3 length: 15 amino acids. V lost 4 bases and J lost 3; bases outside the gene matches: 4.

The rearrangement joins TRBV27 to TRBJ2-7, with D possibly matching TRBD1 (6 bases). The CDR3 has 16 amino acids. Germline assignment: CDR1 MNHEY and CDR2 SMNVEV (reference sequence). V was cut by 6 bases and J by 6 bases, with 24 bases left in between. In nucleotides, the CDR3 is TGTGCCAGCAGCCTCCTCCGGACAGATGGGTTGCTCGAGCAGTACTTC. This codes for CASSLLRTDGLLEQYF.

The genes are TRBV11-2 and TRBJ1-6; 7 nucleotides line up with TRBD1. This CDR3 region has 15 residues. Germline loops: CDR1 SGHAT, CDR2 FQNNGV. J was trimmed by 7 bases and V by 5 bases; bases with no gene match: 8. The CDR3 loop reads CASSETGQNNSPLHF. CDR3 nucleotide sequence: TGTGCCAGCAGCGAAACGGGACAGAACAATTCACCCCTCCACTTT.

The J gene is TRBJ2-7, the V gene TRBV11-2; D might be TRBD2 (6 bases). This CDR3 contains 15 residues. Germline V gene lookup returns CDR1 SGHAT and CDR2 FQNNGV. V lost 2 bases and J 2 bases, leaving 13 bases between the germline ends. The CDR3 protein is CASSLFGAGTYEQYF. The CDR3 nucleotides read TGTGCCAGCAGCTTATTCGGCGCGGGAACCTACGAGCAGTACTTC.

The V and J genes are TRBV5-1 and TRBJ2-7; D is possibly TRBD1 (6 bases). The V gene's germline CDR1 is SGHRS and CDR2 YFSETQ. Trimming took 4 bases from V and 1 from J, leaving 15 bases between them. The CDR3 is made up of 15 amino acids. CDR3 region: CASSPDRPTSYEQYF. CDR3 sequence (DNA): TGCGCCAGCAGCCCTGACAGGCCAACTTCCTACGAGCAGTACTTC.

V is TRBV5-1 and J is TRBJ2-1; 15 positions match TRBD2. The CDR3 loop spans 15 amino acids. Germline assignment: CDR1 SGHRS and CDR2 YFSETQ. V lost 3 bases and J lost 7; bases outside the gene matches: 2. The CDR3 here is CASSWTSGRGNEQFF. For the CDR3, the DNA is TGCGCCAGCAGCTGGACTAGCGGGAGGGGAAATGAGCAGTTCTTC.

CDR3 nucleotide sequence: TGTGCCAGCACCATAGGGTCAGGGTCCGAGCAGTTCTTC. Protein sequence: CASTIGSGSEQFF. This chain connects TRBV27 to TRBJ2-1; a weak D match, TRBD1 (5 bases). Germline-derived CDR1 and CDR2 are MNHEY and SMNVEV (reference sequence). Trimming removed 7 bases from V and 10 bases from J, with 17 bases in between. The CDR3 has 13 residues.

This CDR3 reads CASSLQGVGNTIYF. CDR3 DNA sequence: TGTGCCAGCAGCTTACAGGGTGTTGGAAACACCATATATTTT. The gene calls are TRBV7-2 and TRBJ1-3, with a possible D match to TRBD1 (5 bases). The CDR3 covers 14 residues. CDR1 SGHTA and CDR2 FQGNSA come from the germline V gene. Deletions cut 2 bases from V and 3 bases from J, with 8 bases between. The whole variable domain, remainder taken from reference TRBV7-2 and TRBJ1-3, is GAGVSQSPSNKVTEKGKDVELRCDPISGHTALYWYRQSLGQGLEFLIYFQGNSAPDKSGLPSDRFSAERTGGSVSTLTIQRTQQEDSAVYLCASSLQGVGNTIYFGEGSWLTVV.

This clone was counted once. The genes are TRBV4-3 and TRBJ1-2, with D perhaps TRBD1 (5 bases). The CDR3 length is 14 residues. Germline assignment: CDR1 LGHNA and CDR2 YSLEER. Between the trimmed V and J ends, which lost 1 base and 7 bases, there was a span of 13 bases. The chain's CDR3 is CASSQVNGGSGYTF. For the CDR3, the DNA is TGCGCCAGCAGCCAAGTAAACGGGGGGAGTGGCTACACCTTC.

This rearrangement joins TRBV18 to TRBJ2-1; 11 nucleotides line up with TRBD2. CDR1 is KGHSH and CDR2 is LQKENI in the germline V gene. Unmatched junction bases numbered 0, after V lost 1 base and J lost 4 bases. The CDR3 consists of 15 residues. Here the CDR3 reads CASSPLAGGYNEQFF. In DNA, the CDR3 is TGTGCCAGCTCACCACTAGCGGGAGGGTACAATGAGCAGTTCTTC.

This clone was seen a single time. The rearrangement joins TRBV7-2 to TRBJ2-5, with D tentatively TRBD1 (5 bases). The CDR3 spans 14 residues. V was cut by 3 bases and J by 4 bases, with 12 bases left in between. Germline CDR1 reads SGHTA; CDR2 reads FQGNSA. The CDR3 DNA is TGTGCCAGCAGCTTGGCAGGGTATAGAGAGACCCAGTACTTC. Protein sequence: CASSLAGYRETQYF.

CDR3 in DNA: TGTGCCAGCGTAAGCGGGTTTAGCTCCTACAATGAGCAGTTCTTC. This encodes CASVSGFSSYNEQFF. The V and J genes are TRBV18 and TRBJ2-1; a possible D gene is TRBD2 (6 bases). Trimming took off 8 bases at V and 0 bases at J, with 14 bases between the two ends. The CDR3 is 15 residues long. CDR1 and CDR2 from the germline V gene are KGHSH and LQKENI. The whole variable domain, remainder taken from reference TRBV18 and TRBJ2-1, is NAGVMQNPRHLVRRRGQEARLRCSPMKGHSHVYWYRQLPEEGLKFMVYLQKENIIDESGMPKERFSAEFPKEGPSILRIQQVVRGDSAAYFCASVSGFSSYNEQFFGPGTRLTVL.

This clone was seen once. This chain uses TRBV5-1 with TRBJ1-1; 9 nucleotides match TRBD1. J was trimmed by 0 bases and V by 0 bases; bases with no gene match: 12. The CDR3 covers 19 residues. Germline CDR1 and CDR2: SGHRS and YFSETQ. CDR3 residues: CASSLDPDRGADMNTEAFF. Written as DNA, the CDR3 is TGCGCCAGCAGCTTGGACCCGGACAGGGGCGCCGATATGAACACTGAAGCTTTCTTT.

This CDR3 is CASSVQVVSETQYF. The CDR3, as DNA: TGTGCCAGCAGTGTTCAGGTAGTTTCCGAGACCCAGTACTTC. The chain recombines TRBV2 with TRBJ2-5; D is undetermined. The CDR3 runs 14 residues. Between the trimmed V and J ends, which lost 4 bases and 5 bases, there was a span of 14 bases. The germline V gene has CDR1 SNHLY and CDR2 FYNNEI.

The CDR3: CASSSGTGTAEQYF. Here the CDR3 DNA reads TGTGCCAGCAGCTCGGGGACAGGGACTGCCGAGCAGTACTTC. V and J are TRBV11-3 and TRBJ2-7; 9 nucleotides align to TRBD1. CDR3 size: 14 residues. Germline V lookup: CDR1 SGHNT, CDR2 YENEEA. The trim removed 4 bases at V and 6 bases at J, leaving 7 bases unmatched.

DNA for the CDR3: TGCGCCAGCAGCCATCGACAGGGGAACTACGAGCAGTACTTC. Its translation: CASSHRQGNYEQYF. The V gene is TRBV4-3, the J gene TRBJ2-7, with 8 bases fitting TRBD1. Germline trimming cut 3 bases from V and 3 bases from J; bases unmatched to any gene: 4. There are 14 residues in the CDR3. CDR1 is LGHNA and CDR2 is YSLEER in the germline V gene.

V usage is TRBV14 and J usage is TRBJ1-6; D call uncertain. Germline-derived CDR1 and CDR2 are SGHDN and FVKESK. The CDR3 length is 15 residues. The ends were cut back, 1 base at V and 6 bases at J, with 10 bases in the middle. This CDR3 is CASSQVSPVNSPLHF. CDR3 in DNA: TGTGCCAGCAGCCAAGTGTCCCCCGTTAATTCACCCCTCCACTTT.

The rearrangement uses TRBV9 and TRBJ2-4; perhaps TRBD2 as D (6 bases). The CDR3 totals 16 residues. Trimming took 0 bases from V and 0 from J, leaving 10 bases between them. Germline V gene lookup returns CDR1 SGDLS and CDR2 YYNGEE. CDR3 coding DNA: TGTGCCAGCAGCGTAGGGGGGGATGTAGCCAAAAACATTCAGTACTTC. This gives the protein CASSVGGDVAKNIQYF. The full variable domain, with the rest looked up from reference TRBV9 and TRBJ2-4, is DSGVTQTPKHLITATGQRVTLRCSPRSGDLSVYWYQQSLDQGLQFLIQYYNGEERAKGNILERFSAQQFPDLHSELNLSSLELGDSALYFCASSVGGDVAKNIQYFGAGTRLSVL.

The V gene is TRBV28, the J gene TRBJ2-7, with 8 bases matching TRBD1. Losses at the gene ends were 6 bases for V and 4 bases for J; bases not matched to a gene: 14. Germline V gives CDR1 MDHEN, CDR2 SYDVKM. This CDR3 has 16 amino acids. For the CDR3, the DNA is TGTGCCAGCAGGGGCCAGCCCGGGACAGGATTATACGAGCAGTACTTC. The encoded protein is CASRGQPGTGLYEQYF.

This clone was seen once. The rearrangement uses TRBV7-2 and TRBJ1-1; D is ambiguous. The CDR3 has 14 residues. Trimming removed 1 base at V and 2 bases at J, with 8 bases between. Germline V gives CDR1 SGHTA, CDR2 FQGNSA. The CDR3 bases are TGTGCCAGCAGCTTAGATGGGAGCAACACTGAAGCTTTCTTT. Encoded protein: CASSLDGSNTEAFF.

The rearrangement joins TRBV25-1 to TRBJ2-2, with D tentatively TRBD2 (6 bases). The CDR3 covers 13 residues. CDR1 and CDR2 (germline): MGHDK, SYGVNS. V was cut by 3 bases and J by 5 bases, with 7 bases left in between. Written as DNA, the CDR3 is TGTGCCAGCAGTGACCGGGGGACCGGGGAGCTGTTTTTT. Its translation is CASSDRGTGELFF.

This rearrangement joins TRBV29-1 to TRBJ1-1; D uncertain. V was shortened by 8 bases and J by 0 bases, with 13 bases between the two germline ends. This CDR3 spans 13 amino acids. Germline V lookup: CDR1 SQVTM, CDR2 ANQGSEA. CDR3 DNA sequence: TGCAGCTCGAGAGGTGGATTGAACACTGAAGCTTTCTTT. Encoded protein: CSSRGGLNTEAFF. The whole variable domain, filled in from reference TRBV29-1 and TRBJ1-1, reads SAVISQKPSRDICQRGTSLTIQCQVDSQVTMMFWYRQQPGQSLTLIATANQGSEATYESGFVIDKFPISRPNLTFSTLTVSNMSPEDSSIYLCSSRGGLNTEAFFGQGTRLTVV.